The T cell receptor beta chain under discussion was sequenced for a study of metastatic and nonmetastatic thyroid tumors. Turning to the study itself: Samples came from malignant and benign thyroid patients, and repertoires were compared across blood and tumor or nodule tissue.

No patient received treatment before thyroid surgery. The sample holds many counts of this clone. Its specificity is unknown. Under the authors' procedure: CDR3 was compared across clinicopathological groups, and the resulting differences were used to build a distant-metastasis classifier for papillary thyroid cancer. MiXCR re-clonotyped the PCR reads for TCRdb. These V and J calls are TCRdb output, not the study's own analysis. The data show about 27,000 clones, more than 10% seen once. The CDR3 consists of 16 residues. The V end was cut by 4 bases, the J end by 2 bases, with 19 bases between. Germline assignment: CDR1 SGHRS and CDR2 YFSETQ. General study points: Across blood and tumor, TCR beta diversity in malignant thyroid tumors was reportedly significantly higher than in benign nodules.

The sample was blood. This clonotype originated in a female donor with papillary thyroid cancer or a benign thyroid nodule (not recorded which). Some clones in this sample may be carry-over from other donors' samples. The chain couples TRBV5-1 to TRBJ2-7; possibly TRBD1 or TRBD2 for D (7 bases each). The CDR3 reads CASSPGGQGVAYEQYF. The CDR3 coding sequence is TGCGCCAGCAGCCCGGGGGGCCAGGGGGTGGCCTACGAGCAGTACTTC.